This is a list of T cell receptor beta chains from one sample in a study of blood T cell repertoires in COVID-19. Clones were read by immunoSEQ multiplex PCR, and TCRdb kept only the in-frame ones, dropping some. The profile shows 150,000 or so clones, 82% of them singletons. The specimen sequenced was peripheral blood. The receptor source for this set is a woman aged 70-85 years with acute or convalescent COVID-19. Each CDR3 is given without its conserved first and last residue.

j_gene | v_gene | CDR3aa
TRBJ2-1 | TRBV2 | ASSVRTGPYNEQF
TRBJ2-7 | TRBV3-1/TRBV3-2 | ASSQYGVGEQY
TRBJ2-3 | TRBV5-1 | ASSFGAGVTDTQY
TRBJ1-2 | TRBV18 | ASSPPSLKYYGYT
TRBJ1-4 | TRBV19 | ASSPGTITYEKLF
TRBJ1-4 | TRBV19 | ASSRGQGVRGEKLF
TRBJ1-1 | TRBV30 | AWIRGSVNTEAF
TRBJ1-1 | TRBV11-1 | ASSILSTLSTEAF
TRBJ1-2 | TRBV5-6 | ASSLSGGGAYGYT
TRBJ1-2 | TRBV4-3 | ASSLTDYGYT
TRBJ2-4 | TRBV28 | ASTTSGNIQY
TRBJ2-7 | TRBV24-1 | ATSRSDRDGNEQY
TRBJ1-4 | TRBV10-3 | AISVAQGRGEKLF
TRBJ2-7 | TRBV5-1 | ASSSTSGGAGIAYEQY
TRBJ2-3 | TRBV18 | ASSSDRVSTDTQY
TRBJ2-3 | TRBV12-3/TRBV12-4 | ASSGVGAQY
TRBJ1-2 | TRBV21-1 | ASSKRVFGTAHTNYGYT
TRBJ2-7 | TRBV28 | ASTLVGTTGDEQY
TRBJ1-2 | TRBV9 | ASRPAGGPYGYT
TRBJ1-1 | TRBV4-2 | ASSPQGRGTNTEAF
TRBJ1-1 | TRBV11-3 | ASSLQEVPMNTEAF
TRBJ2-7 | TRBV11-2 | ASSHLFGEGEQY
TRBJ2-5 | TRBV7-9 | ASTTSGSGETQY
TRBJ1-3 | TRBV19 | ASSIDYRESNTIY
TRBJ2-2 | TRBV5-4 | ASSFELAGTGELF
TRBJ2-7 | TRBV6-6 | ASSRGLASYEQY
TRBJ1-2 | TRBV28 | ASSLSDRGEVHGYT
TRBJ2-3 | TRBV7-2 | ASSSSYEGRVKY
TRBJ2-7 | TRBV29-1 | SVEETGNEQY
TRBJ1-1 | TRBV7-9 | ASSSGPEHEAF
TRBJ2-7 | TRBV27 | ASRLSGSGYEQY
TRBJ1-5 | TRBV9 | ASSPEGVSQPQH
TRBJ1-1 | TRBV28 | ASRGTGVTEAF
TRBJ2-3 | TRBV9 | ASSVGLAGRDGARTDTQY
TRBJ1-2 | TRBV19 | ASKAGNYGYT
TRBJ2-1 | TRBV30 | AWEQGRSYNEQF
TRBJ1-6 | TRBV5-5 | ASAGQYNSPLH
TRBJ1-1 | TRBV5-1 | ASSVSTGNTEAF
TRBJ2-7 | TRBV25-1 | ASSRSGGYEQY
TRBJ2-7 | TRBV10-3 | AISSGQGLENEQY
TRBJ2-3 | TRBV30 | AWSVRLADTQY
TRBJ1-1 | TRBV27 | ASSSLTGRYEAF
TRBJ1-1 | TRBV4-2 | ASNQPGGEYTEAF
TRBJ1-3 | TRBV2 | ASNTGAISGNTIY
TRBJ2-7 | TRBV24-1 | ATSDPSVYEQY
TRBJ2-3 | TRBV20-1 | SASLGLAGGLGTDTQY
TRBJ2-1 | TRBV5-4 | ASSPGTVQNEQF
TRBJ1-1 | TRBV7-9 | ASSSQGFPEAF
TRBJ1-4 | TRBV11-2 | ASSLNPGGNEKLF
TRBJ2-1 | TRBV7-8 | ASSLSPYNEQF
TRBJ1-2 | TRBV3-1/TRBV3-2 | ASSPRGQFLVAYGYT
TRBJ1-2 | TRBV20-1 | SARIIDGYT
TRBJ2-2 | TRBV6-2/TRBV6-3 | ASSSTKYQREGTGELF